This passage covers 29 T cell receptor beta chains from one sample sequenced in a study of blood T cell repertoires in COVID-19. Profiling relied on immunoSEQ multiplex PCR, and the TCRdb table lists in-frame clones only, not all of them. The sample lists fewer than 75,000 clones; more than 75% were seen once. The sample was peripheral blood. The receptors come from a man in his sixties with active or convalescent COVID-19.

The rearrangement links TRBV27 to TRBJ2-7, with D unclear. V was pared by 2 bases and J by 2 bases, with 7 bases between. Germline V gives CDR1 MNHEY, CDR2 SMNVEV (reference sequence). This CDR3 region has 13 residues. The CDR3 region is CASSLGSPYEQYF. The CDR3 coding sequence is TGTGCCAGCAGTTTAGGCAGTCCCTACGAGCAGTACTTC.

The CDR3 sequence is CASSLVLAGGYEQYF. As DNA, the CDR3 is TGCGCCAGCAGCTTGGTATTAGCGGGAGGGTACGAGCAGTACTTC. The chain links TRBV5-1 to TRBJ2-7; the match to TRBD2 covers 11 bases. CDR1 and CDR2 from the germline V gene are SGHRS and YFSETQ. The CDR3 has 15 amino acids. The ends lost 0 bases at V and 4 bases at J; junction bases unmatched: 3.

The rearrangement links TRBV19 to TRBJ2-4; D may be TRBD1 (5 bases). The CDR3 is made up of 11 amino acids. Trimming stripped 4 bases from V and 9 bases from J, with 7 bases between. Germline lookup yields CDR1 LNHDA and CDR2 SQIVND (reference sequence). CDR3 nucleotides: TGTGCCAGTAGTAAGGGGATCATTCAGTACTTC. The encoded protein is CASSKGIIQYF.

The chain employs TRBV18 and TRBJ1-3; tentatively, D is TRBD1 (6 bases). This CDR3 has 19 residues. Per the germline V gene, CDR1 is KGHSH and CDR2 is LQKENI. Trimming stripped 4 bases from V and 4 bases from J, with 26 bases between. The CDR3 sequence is CASSLSRGSGFSSGNTIYF. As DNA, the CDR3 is TGTGCCAGCTCACTTTCCAGGGGATCGGGTTTTTCCTCCGGAAACACCATATATTTT.

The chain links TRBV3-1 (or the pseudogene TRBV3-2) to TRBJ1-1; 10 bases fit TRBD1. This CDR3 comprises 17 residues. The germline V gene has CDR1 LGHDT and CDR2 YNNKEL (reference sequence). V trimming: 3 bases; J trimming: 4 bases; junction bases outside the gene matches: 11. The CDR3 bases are TGTGCCAGCAGCCACACCGGGACAGGGGCAGGGGGCACTGAAGCTTTCTTT. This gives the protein CASSHTGTGAGGTEAFF.

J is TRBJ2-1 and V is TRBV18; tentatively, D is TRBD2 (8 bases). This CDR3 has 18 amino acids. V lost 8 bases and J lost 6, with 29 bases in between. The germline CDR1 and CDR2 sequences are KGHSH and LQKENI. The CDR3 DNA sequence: TGTGCCAGCCTCCGACAGGGTACTAGCGGATCCGTGGGCAATGAGCAGTTCTTC. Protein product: CASLRQGTSGSVGNEQFF.

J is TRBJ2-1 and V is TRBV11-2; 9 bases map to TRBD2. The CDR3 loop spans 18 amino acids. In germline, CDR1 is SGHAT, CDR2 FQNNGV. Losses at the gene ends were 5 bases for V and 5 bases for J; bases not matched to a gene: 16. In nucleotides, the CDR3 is TGTGCCAGCAGCCCGTCCGTGGGGTTTGCGGGAGGGGACAATGAGCAGTTCTTC. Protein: CASSPSVGFAGGDNEQFF.

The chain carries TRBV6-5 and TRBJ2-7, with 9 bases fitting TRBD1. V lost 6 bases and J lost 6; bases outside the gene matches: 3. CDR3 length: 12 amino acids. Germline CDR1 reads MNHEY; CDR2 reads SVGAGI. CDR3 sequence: CASRKTGGEQYF. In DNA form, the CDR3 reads TGTGCCAGCAGGAAGACAGGGGGCGAGCAGTACTTC.

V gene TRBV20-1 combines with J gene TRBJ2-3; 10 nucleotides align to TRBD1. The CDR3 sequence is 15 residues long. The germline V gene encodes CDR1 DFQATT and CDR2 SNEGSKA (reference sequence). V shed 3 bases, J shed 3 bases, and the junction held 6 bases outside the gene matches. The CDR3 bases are TGCAGTGCTAGTTTTCGACAGGGGGCAACAGATACGCAGTATTTT. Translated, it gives CSASFRQGATDTQYF.

Written as DNA, the CDR3 is TGTGCCAGTAGTACCACCGACAGAAAAGAGACCCAGTACTTC. It specifies CASSTTDRKETQYF. The chain uses TRBV19 and TRBJ2-5, with a tentative D call TRBD1 (5 bases). The CDR3 has 14 amino acids. Germline CDR1 and CDR2: LNHDA and SQIVND (reference sequence). V lost 4 bases and J 3 bases, leaving 12 bases between the germline ends.

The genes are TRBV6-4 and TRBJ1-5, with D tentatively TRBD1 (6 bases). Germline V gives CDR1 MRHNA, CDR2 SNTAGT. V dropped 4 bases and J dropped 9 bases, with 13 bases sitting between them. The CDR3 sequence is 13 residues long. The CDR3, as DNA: TGTGCCAGCAGTGGGGGGCAAGGGGCGCCCCAGCATTTT. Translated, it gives CASSGGQGAPQHF.

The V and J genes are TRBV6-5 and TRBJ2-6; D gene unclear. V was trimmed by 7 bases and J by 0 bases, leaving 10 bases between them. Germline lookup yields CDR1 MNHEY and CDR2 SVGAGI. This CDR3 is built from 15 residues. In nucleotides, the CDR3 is TGTGCCAGCACTCGCGATTCCTCTGGGGCCAACGTCCTGACTTTC. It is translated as CASTRDSSGANVLTF.

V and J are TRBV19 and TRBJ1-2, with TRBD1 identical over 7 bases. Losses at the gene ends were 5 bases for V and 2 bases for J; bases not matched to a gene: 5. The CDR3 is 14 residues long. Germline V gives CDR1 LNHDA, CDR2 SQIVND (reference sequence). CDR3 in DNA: TGTGCCAGTAGTCCCGGGACAGAGAACTATGGCTACACCTTC. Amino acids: CASSPGTENYGYTF.

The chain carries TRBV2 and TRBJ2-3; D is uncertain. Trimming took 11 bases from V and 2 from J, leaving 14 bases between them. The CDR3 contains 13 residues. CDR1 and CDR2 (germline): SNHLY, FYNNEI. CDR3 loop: CASRTVDTDTQYF. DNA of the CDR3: TGTGCCTCACGAACGGTCGACACAGATACGCAGTATTTT.

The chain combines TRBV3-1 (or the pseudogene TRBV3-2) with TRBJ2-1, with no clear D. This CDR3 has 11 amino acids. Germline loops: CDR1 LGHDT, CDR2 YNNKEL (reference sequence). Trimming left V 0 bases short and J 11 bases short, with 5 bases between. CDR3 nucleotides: TGTGCCAGCAGCCAAGACACACAGCAGTTCTTC. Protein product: CASSQDTQQFF.

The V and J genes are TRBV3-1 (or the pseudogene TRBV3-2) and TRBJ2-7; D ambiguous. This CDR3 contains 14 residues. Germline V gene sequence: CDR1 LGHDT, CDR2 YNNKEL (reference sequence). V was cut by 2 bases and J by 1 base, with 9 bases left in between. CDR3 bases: TGTGCCAGCAGCCAAATTGCCGGTTCCTACGAGCAGTACTTC. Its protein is CASSQIAGSYEQYF.

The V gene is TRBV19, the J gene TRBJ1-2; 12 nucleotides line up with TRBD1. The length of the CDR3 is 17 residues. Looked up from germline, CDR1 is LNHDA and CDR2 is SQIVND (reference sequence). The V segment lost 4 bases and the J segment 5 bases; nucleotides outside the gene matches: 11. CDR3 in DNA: TGTGCCAGTAGTAAGCAGAACCGGGACAGGGGGCTTTATGGCTACACCTTC. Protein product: CASSKQNRDRGLYGYTF.

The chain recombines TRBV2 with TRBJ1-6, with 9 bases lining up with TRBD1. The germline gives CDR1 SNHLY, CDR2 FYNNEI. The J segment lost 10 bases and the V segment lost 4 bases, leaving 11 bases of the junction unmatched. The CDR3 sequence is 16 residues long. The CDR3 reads CASSAGDRALRSPLHF. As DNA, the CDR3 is TGTGCCAGCAGTGCTGGGGACAGGGCCTTGAGATCACCCCTCCACTTT.

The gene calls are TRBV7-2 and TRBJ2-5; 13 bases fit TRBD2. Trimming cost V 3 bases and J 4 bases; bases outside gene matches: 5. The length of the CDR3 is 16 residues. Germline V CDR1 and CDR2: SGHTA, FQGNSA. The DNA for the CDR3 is TGTGCCAGCAGCTTTTCGGGACTAGCGGGACGAGAGACCCAGTACTTC. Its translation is CASSFSGLAGRETQYF.

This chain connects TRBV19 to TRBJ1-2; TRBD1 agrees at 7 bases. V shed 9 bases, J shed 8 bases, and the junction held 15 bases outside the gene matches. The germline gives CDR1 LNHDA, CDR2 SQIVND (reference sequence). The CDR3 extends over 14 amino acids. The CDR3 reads CASTTDRSLSGYTF. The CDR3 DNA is TGTGCCAGCACCACGGACAGGAGCTTGTCCGGCTACACCTTC.

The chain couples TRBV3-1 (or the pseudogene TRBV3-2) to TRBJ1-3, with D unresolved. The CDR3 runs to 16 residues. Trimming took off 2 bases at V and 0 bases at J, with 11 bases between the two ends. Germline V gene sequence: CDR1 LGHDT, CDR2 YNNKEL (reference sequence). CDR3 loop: CASSQKYPGSGNTIYF. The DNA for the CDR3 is TGTGCCAGCAGCCAAAAATACCCGGGCTCTGGAAACACCATATATTTT.

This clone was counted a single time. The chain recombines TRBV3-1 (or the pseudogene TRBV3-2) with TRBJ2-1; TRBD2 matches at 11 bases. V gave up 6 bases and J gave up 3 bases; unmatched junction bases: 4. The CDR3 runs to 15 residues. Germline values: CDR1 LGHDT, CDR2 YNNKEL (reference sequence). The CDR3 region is CASRATSGDYNEQFF. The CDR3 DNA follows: TGTGCCAGCAGAGCGACTAGCGGGGACTACAATGAGCAGTTCTTC.

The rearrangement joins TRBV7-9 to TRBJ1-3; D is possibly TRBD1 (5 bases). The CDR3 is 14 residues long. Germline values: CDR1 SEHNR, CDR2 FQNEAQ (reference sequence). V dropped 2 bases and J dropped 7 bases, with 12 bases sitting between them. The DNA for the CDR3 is TGTGCCAGCAGCTTAAGGCAGGGAGGGAACACCATATATTTT. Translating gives CASSLRQGGNTIYF.

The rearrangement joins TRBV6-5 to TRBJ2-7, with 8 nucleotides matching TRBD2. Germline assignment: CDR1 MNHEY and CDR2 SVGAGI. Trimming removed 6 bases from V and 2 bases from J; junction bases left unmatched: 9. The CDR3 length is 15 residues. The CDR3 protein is CASRKREIPPYEQYF. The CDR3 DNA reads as TGTGCCAGCAGGAAGCGGGAGATACCTCCCTACGAGCAGTACTTC.

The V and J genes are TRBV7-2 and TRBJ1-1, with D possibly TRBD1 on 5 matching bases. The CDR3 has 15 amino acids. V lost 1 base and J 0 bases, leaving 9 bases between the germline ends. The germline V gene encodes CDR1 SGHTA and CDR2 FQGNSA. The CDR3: CASSLVPGMNTEAFF. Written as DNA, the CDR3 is TGTGCCAGCAGCTTAGTTCCAGGGATGAACACTGAAGCTTTCTTT. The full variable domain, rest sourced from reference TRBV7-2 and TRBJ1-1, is GAGVSQSPSNKVTEKGKDVELRCDPISGHTALYWYRQSLGQGLEFLIYFQGNSAPDKSGLPSDRFSAERTGGSVSTLTIQRTQQEDSAVYLCASSLVPGMNTEAFFGQGTRLTVV.

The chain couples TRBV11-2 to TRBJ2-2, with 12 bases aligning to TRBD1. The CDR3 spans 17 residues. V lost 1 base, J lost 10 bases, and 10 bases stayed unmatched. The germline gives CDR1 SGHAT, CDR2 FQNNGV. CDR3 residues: CASSLGDTGQGAAELFF. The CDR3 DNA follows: TGTGCCAGCAGCTTAGGAGATACGGGACAGGGGGCTGCGGAGCTGTTTTTT.

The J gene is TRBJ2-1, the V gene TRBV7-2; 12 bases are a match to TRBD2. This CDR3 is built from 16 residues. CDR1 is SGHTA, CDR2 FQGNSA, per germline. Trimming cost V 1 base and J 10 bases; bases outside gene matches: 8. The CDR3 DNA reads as TGTGCCAGCAGCTTAGGCGAGGCTAGCGGGGGGGCCGAGCAGTTCTTC. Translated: CASSLGEASGGAEQFF.

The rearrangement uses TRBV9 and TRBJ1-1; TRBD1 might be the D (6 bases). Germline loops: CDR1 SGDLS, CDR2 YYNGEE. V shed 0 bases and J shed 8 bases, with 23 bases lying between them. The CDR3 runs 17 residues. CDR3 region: CASSVGAGGHPQVEAFF. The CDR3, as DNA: TGTGCCAGCAGCGTAGGGGCGGGGGGCCATCCCCAAGTGGAAGCTTTCTTT.

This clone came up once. CDR3 residues: CASSQSPTGTGYQPQHF. CDR3 DNA: TGCGCCAGCAGTCAATCACCCACCGGGACAGGGTATCAGCCCCAGCATTTT. The V and J genes are TRBV23-1 and TRBJ1-5; TRBD1 matches at 9 bases. TRBV23-1 is classed as an ORF, of uncertain function. The CDR3 covers 17 residues. V lost 0 bases and J lost 5; bases outside the gene matches: 8.